This T cell receptor (beta chain) was sequenced during a study of blood T cells in healthy people across ages. Then a second PCR, running about 6 to 12 cycles, was carried out with a sample-barcoded 5' primer and a J-beta primer mix. Individual samples furnished no less than 3 million CDR3-containing paired-end reads apiece. MiXCR, applied by TCRdb to the 5' RACE reads, yields one record per CDR3 protein. This table has about 1.1 million distinct CDR3 sequences, less than 45% appearing once. Concerning this clonotype itself: Its target is not known.

Regarding the study as a whole: Those diversity estimates obtained from one million T cells were thought to be underestimates.

Extraction yielded at least 5 micrograms of total RNA per sample. Germline V CDR1 and CDR2: MNHEY, SMNVEV (reference sequence). The CDR3 consists of 15 residues. Trimming pared 6 bases from V and 2 bases from J, leaving 14 bases between. V gene TRBV27 combines with J gene TRBJ2-1; a possible D gene is TRBD1 (6 bases). This receptor was taken from a man aged 18 to 30 in good health. The sequencing input was blood. The CDR3 sequence is CASRLPGATYNEQFF. The CDR3 DNA is TGTGCCAGCAGGCTTCCAGGGGCCACCTACAATGAGCAGTTCTTC.